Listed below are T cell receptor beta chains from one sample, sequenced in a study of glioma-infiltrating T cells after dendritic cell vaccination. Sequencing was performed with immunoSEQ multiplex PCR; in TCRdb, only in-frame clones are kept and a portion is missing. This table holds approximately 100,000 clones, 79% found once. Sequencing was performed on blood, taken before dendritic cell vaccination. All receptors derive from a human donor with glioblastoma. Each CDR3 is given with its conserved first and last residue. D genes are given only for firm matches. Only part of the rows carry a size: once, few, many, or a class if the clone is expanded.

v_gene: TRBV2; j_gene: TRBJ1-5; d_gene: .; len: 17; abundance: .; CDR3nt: TGTGCCAGCAGTGAAGAACTTGGCAGGATGAGCAATCAGCCCCAGCATTTT; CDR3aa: CASSEELGRMSNQPQHF
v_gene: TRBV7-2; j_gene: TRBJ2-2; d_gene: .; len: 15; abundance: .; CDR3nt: TGTGCCAGCAGCTTATTTGGCGGGGACACCGGGGAGCTGTTTTTT; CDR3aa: CASSLFGGDTGELFF
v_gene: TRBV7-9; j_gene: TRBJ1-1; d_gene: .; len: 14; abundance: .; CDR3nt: TGTGCCAGCAGCTTAGGGAGGGGAGGCACTGAAGCTTTCTTT; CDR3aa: CASSLGRGGTEAFF
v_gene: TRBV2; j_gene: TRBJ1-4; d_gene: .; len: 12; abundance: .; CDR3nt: TGTGCCAGCAAGGGGGACGGGGAAAAACTGTTTTTT; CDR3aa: CASKGDGEKLFF
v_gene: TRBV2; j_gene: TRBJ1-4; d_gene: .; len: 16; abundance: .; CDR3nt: TGTGCCAGCAGTGAACGTTGGGCAGGCGACAATGAAAAACTGTTTTTT; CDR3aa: CASSERWAGDNEKLFF
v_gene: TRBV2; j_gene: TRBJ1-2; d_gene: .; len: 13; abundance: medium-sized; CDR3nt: TGTGCCAGCAGTGCGGAGACAGGCTTAGGCTACACCTTC; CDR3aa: CASSAETGLGYTF
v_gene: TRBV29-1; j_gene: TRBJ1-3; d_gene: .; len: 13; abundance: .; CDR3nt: TGCAGCGCCACACAGGTCTCTGGAAACACCATATATTTT; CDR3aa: CSATQVSGNTIYF
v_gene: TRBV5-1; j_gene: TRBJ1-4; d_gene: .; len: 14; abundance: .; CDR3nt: TGCGCCAGCAGCTTTTCGTTATCCAATGAAAAACTGTTTTTT; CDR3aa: CASSFSLSNEKLFF
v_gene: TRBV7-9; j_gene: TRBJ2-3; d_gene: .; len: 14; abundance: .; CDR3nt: TGTGCCAGCAGCTTGAGTCTCAGCACAGATACGCAGTATTTT; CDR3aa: CASSLSLSTDTQYF
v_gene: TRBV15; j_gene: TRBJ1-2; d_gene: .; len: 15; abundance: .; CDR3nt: TGTGCCACCAGCAGAGATCGGGATGGTTTCGGTGGCTACACCTTC; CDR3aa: CATSRDRDGFGGYTF
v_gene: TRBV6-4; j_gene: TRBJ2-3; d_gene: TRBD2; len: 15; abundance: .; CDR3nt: TGTGCCAGCTCCCTTAGCGGGAGTAGCACAGATACGCAGTATTTT; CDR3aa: CASSLSGSSTDTQYF
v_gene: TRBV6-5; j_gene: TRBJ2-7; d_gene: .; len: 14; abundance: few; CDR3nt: TGTGCCAGCAGTTACTCTTACGGTAGCCACGAGCAGTACTTC; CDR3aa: CASSYSYGSHEQYF
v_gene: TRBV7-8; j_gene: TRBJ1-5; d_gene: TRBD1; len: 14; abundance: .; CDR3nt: TGTGCCAGCAGTAGCGGGACAGGGAGGGTGCCCCAGCATTTT; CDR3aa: CASSSGTGRVPQHF
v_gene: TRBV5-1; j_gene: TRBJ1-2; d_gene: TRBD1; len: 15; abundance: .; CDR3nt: TGCGCCAGCAGGGGGACAGTCTCAGACAACTATGGCTACACCTTC; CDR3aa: CASRGTVSDNYGYTF
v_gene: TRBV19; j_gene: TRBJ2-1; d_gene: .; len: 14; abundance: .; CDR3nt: TGTGCCAGTAGTACCCCGGTAGGGGGCAATGAGCAGTTCTTC; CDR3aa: CASSTPVGGNEQFF
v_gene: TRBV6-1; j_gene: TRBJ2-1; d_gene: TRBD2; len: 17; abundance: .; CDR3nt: TGTGCCAGCAGTGAACGGGGGGGTCTGAGCTCCTACAATGAGCAGTTCTTC; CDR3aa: CASSERGGLSSYNEQFF
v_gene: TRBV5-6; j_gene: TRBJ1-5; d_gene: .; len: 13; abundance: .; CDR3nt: TGTGCCAGCAGCAAACCAGGGGTCCAGCCCCAGCATTTT; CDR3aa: CASSKPGVQPQHF
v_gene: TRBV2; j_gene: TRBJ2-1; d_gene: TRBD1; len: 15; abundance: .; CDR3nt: TGTGCCAGCAGTGAAGCCCCTACAGGGGACAATGAGCAGTTCTTC; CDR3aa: CASSEAPTGDNEQFF
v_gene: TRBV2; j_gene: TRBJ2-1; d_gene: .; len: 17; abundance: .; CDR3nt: TGTGCCAGCAGAAGGGGGGGATGGCAGGGTGATAACAATGAGCAGTTCTTC; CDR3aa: CASRRGGWQGDNNEQFF
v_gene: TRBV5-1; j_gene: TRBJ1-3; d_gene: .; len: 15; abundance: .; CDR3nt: TGCGCCAGCAGTCTAGACGGGGTACCTGGAAACACCATATATTTT; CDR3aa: CASSLDGVPGNTIYF
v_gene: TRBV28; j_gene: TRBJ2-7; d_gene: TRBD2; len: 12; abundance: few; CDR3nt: TGTGCCAGCAGTTTATCTCGGGAGGCGCAGTACTTC; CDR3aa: CASSLSREAQYF
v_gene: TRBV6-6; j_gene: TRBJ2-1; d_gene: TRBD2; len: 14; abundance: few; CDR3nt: TGTGCCAGCATGCGGGAGGTCTCCTACAATGAGCAGTTCTTC; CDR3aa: CASMREVSYNEQFF
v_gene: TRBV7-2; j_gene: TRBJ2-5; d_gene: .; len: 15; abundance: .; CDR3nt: TGTGCCAGCAGCTTAGTCGCCGGGTTCCAAGAGACCCAGTACTTC; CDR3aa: CASSLVAGFQETQYF
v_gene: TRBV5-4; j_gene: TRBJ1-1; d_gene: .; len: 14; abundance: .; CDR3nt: TGTGCCAGCAGCTTGCCAGGGGTACACACTGAAGCTTTCTTT; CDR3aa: CASSLPGVHTEAFF
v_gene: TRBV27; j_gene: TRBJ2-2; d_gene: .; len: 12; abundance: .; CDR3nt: TGTGCCAGCAGTTCGTACACCGGGGAGCTGTTTTTT; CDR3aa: CASSSYTGELFF
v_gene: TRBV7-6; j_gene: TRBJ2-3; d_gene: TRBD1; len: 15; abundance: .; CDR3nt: TGTGCCAGCAGCTCCCGGGACAGTGGGTCAGATACGCAGTATTTT; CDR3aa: CASSSRDSGSDTQYF
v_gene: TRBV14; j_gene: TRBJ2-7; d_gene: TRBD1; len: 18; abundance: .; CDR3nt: TGTGCCAGCAGCCCCGGAGACAGGGGCTCTACAACTACGGACGAGCAGTACTTC; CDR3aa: CASSPGDRGSTTTDEQYF
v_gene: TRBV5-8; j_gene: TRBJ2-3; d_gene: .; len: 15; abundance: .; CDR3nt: TGTGCCAGCAGCATTATAACAGGGCTGACAGATACGCAGTATTTT; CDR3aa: CASSIITGLTDTQYF
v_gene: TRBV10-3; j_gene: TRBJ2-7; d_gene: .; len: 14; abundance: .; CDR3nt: TGTGCCATCAGTACCCCGCAGGGGATCTACGAGCAGTACTTC; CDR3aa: CAISTPQGIYEQYF
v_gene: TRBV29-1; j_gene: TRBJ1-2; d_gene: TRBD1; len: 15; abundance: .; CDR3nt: TGCAGCGTTGAATGGGGCAGGGGGCGAAACTATGGCTACACCTTC; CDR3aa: CSVEWGRGRNYGYTF
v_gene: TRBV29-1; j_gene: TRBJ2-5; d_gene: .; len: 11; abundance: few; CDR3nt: TGCAGCACTTACTCCGCAGAGACCCAGTACTTC; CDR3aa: CSTYSAETQYF
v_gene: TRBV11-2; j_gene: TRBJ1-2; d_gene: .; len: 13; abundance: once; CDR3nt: TGTGCCAGCAGCTCCCTTACTAACTATGGCTACACCTTC; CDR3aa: CASSSLTNYGYTF
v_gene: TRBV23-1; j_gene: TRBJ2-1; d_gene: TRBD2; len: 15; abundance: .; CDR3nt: TGCGCCAGCAGTGGGACTAGCCGAACCTACAATGAGCAGTTCTTC; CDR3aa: CASSGTSRTYNEQFF
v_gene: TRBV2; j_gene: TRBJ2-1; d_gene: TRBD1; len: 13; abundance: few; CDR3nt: TGTGCCAGCGTAAACAGGGGTGTGAATGAGCAGTTCTTC; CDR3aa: CASVNRGVNEQFF
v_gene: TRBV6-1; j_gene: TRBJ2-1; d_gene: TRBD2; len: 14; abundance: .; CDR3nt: TGTGCCAGCAGTGGGACTAGCGGTTACAATGAGCAGTTCTTC; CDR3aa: CASSGTSGYNEQFF
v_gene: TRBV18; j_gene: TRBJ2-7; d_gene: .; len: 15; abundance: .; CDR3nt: TGTGCCAGCTCACCGAATGGCCTTTTCTCTCGCGAGCAGTACTTC; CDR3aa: CASSPNGLFSREQYF
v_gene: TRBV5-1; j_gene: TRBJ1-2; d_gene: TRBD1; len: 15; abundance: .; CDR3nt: TGCGCCAGCAGGGCCGGGACAGGGTACGCCTATGGCTACACCTTC; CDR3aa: CASRAGTGYAYGYTF
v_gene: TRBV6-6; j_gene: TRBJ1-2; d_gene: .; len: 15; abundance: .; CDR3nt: TGTGCCAGCAGTTACTCCCTAACAGCATACTATGGCTACACCTTC; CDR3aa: CASSYSLTAYYGYTF
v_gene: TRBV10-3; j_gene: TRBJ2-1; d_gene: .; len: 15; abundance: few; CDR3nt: TGTGCCATCCAGGGCGGTAGCGGATACTACAATGAGCAGTTCTTC; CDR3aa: CAIQGGSGYYNEQFF
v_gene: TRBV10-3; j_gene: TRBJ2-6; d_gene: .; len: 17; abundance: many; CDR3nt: TGTGCCATCAGTGAGGGGGGCCTTCTTGCCGGGGCCAACGTCCTGACTTTC; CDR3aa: CAISEGGLLAGANVLTF
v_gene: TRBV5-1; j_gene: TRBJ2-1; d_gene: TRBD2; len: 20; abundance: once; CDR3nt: TGCGCCAGCAGCTTAGGACTAGCGGGGGGGCCTGGAAGATCCTACAATGAGCAGTTCTTC; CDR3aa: CASSLGLAGGPGRSYNEQFF
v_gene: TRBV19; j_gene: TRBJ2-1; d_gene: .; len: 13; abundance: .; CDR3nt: TGTGCCAGTAGTTATCCGTTTAACAATGAGCAGTTCTTC; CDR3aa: CASSYPFNNEQFF
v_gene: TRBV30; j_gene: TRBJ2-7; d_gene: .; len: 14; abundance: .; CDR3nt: TGTGCCTGGAGTGTAGGGCTCGGGACCTACGAGCAGTACTTC; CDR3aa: CAWSVGLGTYEQYF
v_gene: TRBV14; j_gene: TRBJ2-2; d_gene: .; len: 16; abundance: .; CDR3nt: TGTGCCAGCAGCCGCTTAGAGGGTCGGAGGACCGGGGAGCTGTTTTTT; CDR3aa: CASSRLEGRRTGELFF
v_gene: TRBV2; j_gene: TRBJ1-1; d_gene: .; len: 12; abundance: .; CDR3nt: TGTGCCAGCCTTGGGGGGGACACTGAAGCTTTCTTT; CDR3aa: CASLGGDTEAFF
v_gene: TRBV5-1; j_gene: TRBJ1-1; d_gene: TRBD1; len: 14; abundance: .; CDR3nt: TGCGCCAGCAGCTTGCAACAGGGGCTAACTGAAGCTTTCTTT; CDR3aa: CASSLQQGLTEAFF
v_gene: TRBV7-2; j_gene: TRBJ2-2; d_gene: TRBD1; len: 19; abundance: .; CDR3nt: TGTGCCAGCAGCTTAAAAGCACCGGGGACAGGGGGATACCTAGGGGAGCTGTTTTTT; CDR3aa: CASSLKAPGTGGYLGELFF
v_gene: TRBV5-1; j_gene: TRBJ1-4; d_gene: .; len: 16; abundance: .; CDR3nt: TGCGCCAGCAGCTTGTTGTCGCCCAGGGCGAATGAAAAACTGTTTTTT; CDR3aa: CASSLLSPRANEKLFF
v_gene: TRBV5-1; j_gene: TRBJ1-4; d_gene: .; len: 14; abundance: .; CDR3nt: TGCGCCAGCAGCTTGAAAGGAGGTAATGAAAAACTGTTTTTT; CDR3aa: CASSLKGGNEKLFF
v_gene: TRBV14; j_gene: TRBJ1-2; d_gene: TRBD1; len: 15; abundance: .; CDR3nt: TGTGCCAGCAGCCTCAGGACAGGGTCTAACTATGGCTACACCTTC; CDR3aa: CASSLRTGSNYGYTF
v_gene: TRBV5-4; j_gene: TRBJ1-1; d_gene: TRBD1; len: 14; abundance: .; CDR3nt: TGTGCCAGCAGCCACGACAGGGGTCTCTCTGAAGCTTTCTTT; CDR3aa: CASSHDRGLSEAFF
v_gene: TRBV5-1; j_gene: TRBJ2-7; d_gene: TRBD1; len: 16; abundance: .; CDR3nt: TGCGCCAGCAGCTCGTACCGGGACAGGGGACGGTACGAGCAGTACTTC; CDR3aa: CASSSYRDRGRYEQYF